Listed here is a single T cell receptor beta chain. Trimming removed 1 base from V and 4 bases from J, with 14 bases in between. Germline lookup yields CDR1 SGHAT and CDR2 FQDESV (reference sequence). There are 15 residues in the CDR3. The data were produced by immunoSEQ multiplex PCR, yet TCRdb's version contains in-frame clones alone and is incomplete. This table has about 32,000 clones, 80% to 85% appearing once. The data stem from a study of T cells in narcolepsy. The sequencing input was memory (CD45RA-) CD4+ T cells from blood. This TCR was sampled from a human donor in good health. The chain combines TRBV11-1 with TRBJ2-7; D is unclear. CDR3 sequence (DNA): TGTGCCAGCAGCTTAGACCATGGGCAGCTATACGAGCAGTACTTC. It encodes CASSLDHGQLYEQYF.